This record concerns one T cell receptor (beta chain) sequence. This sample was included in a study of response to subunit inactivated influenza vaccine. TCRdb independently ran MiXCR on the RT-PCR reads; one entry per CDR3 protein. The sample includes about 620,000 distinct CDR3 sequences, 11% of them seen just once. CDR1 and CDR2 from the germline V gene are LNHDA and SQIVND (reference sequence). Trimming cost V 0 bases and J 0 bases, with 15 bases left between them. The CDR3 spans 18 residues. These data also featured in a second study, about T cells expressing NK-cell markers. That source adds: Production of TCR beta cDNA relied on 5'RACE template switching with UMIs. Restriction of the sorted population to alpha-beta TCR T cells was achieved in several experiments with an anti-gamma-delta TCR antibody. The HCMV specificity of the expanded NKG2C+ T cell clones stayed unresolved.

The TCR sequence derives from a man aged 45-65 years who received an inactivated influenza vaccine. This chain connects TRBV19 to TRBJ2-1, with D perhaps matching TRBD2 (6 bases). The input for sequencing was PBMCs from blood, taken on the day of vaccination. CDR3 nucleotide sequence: TGTGCCAGTAGTATAGAGGACCGGGAGAGGGTCTCCTACAATGAGCAGTTCTTC. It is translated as CASSIEDRERVSYNEQFF. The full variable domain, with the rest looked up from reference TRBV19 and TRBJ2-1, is DGGITQSPKYLFRKEGQNVTLSCEQNLNHDAMYWYRQDPGQGLRLIYYSQIVNDFQKGDIAEGYSVSREKKESFPLTVTSAQKNPTAFYLCASSIEDRERVSYNEQFFGPGTRLTVL.